This T cell receptor beta chain appears in the sequencing data of a study of cytomegalovirus exposure and HLA in healthy donors. General study points: A missense variant in DCLRE1C was later tied to TCR beta V- and J-gene trimming. In vitro assays verified that a few CMV-associated chains recognized CMV antigens specifically. Prior analysis indicated that the majority of TCR beta V segments exhibited productivity approximately 90% or approximately 30% of the time. By HLA locus, TCR association rates varied in a later analysis, with DRB1 showing the most and HLA-C the fewest.

The study ran its PCR with 60 Vbeta and 13 Jbeta primers. Method: immunoSEQ multiplex PCR; TCRdb's copy keeps in-frame clones and lacks some. The table lists about 200,000 clones, more than 9.5% of them singletons. On this clone: Its antigen is not known.

The sequenced sample consisted of PBMCs. This sequence was found in a man aged 50-60 years in good health and CMV-seropositive.

CDR3 DNA: TGTGCCAGCAGCTTTGAAGGGGACTCTGGAAACACCATATATTTT. Translated: CASSFEGDSGNTIYF. The genes are TRBV7-6 and TRBJ1-3, with TRBD1 as a possible D gene (5 bases). Per the germline V gene, CDR1 is SGHVS and CDR2 is FNYEAQ. Trimming left V 3 bases short and J 0 bases short, with 9 bases between. CDR3 length equals 15 residues.